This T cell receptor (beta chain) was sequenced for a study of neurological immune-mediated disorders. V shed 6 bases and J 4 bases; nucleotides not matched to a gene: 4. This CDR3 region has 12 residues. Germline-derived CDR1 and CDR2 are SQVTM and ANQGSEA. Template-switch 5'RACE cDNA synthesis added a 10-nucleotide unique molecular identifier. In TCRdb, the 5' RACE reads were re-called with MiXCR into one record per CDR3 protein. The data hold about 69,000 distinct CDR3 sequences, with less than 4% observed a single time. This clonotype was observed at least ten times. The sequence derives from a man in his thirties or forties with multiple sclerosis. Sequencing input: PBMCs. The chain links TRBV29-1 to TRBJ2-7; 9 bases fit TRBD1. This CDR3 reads CSVATGGYEQYF. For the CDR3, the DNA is TGCAGCGTGGCGACAGGGGGGTACGAGCAGTACTTC.